The 8 T cell receptor beta chains given below trace back to one sample, sequenced in a study of cytomegalovirus exposure and HLA in healthy donors (dated 2017 in TCRdb). The library relied on the immunoSEQ multiplex PCR assay. The multiplex PCR relied on a mix of 60 forward primers for TCR Vbeta segments and 13 reverse primers for TCR Jbeta segments. TCRdb took over this immuneACCESS table, retaining in-frame rearrangements with V and J assigned. Such tables are incomplete; in checked studies, under half of the missing clones stem from an unresolved V gene, and the remainder is unexplained. Counted in this sample were 200,000 or so clones; roughly nine tenths of them appeared once. The leading ten clones occupy around 0.21% of the sample. The sample was PBMCs. Receptors originate from a girl less than two years old in good health and CMV-seronegative.

This rearrangement joins TRBV5-1 to TRBJ2-3, with a weak D call TRBD2 (5 bases). Trimming removed 7 bases at V and 5 bases at J, with 11 bases between. This CDR3 region has 12 residues. The V gene's germline CDR1 is SGHRS and CDR2 YFSETQ. As DNA, the CDR3 is TGCGCCAGCCTTGGGGAGAAAGATACGCAGTATTTT. Translating gives CASLGEKDTQYF.

V is TRBV30 and J is TRBJ2-2; D remains ambiguous. The CDR3 length is 15 residues. In germline, CDR1 is GTSNPN, CDR2 SVGIG (reference sequence). V gave up 0 bases and J gave up 4 bases, with 12 bases separating them. The CDR3, as DNA: TGTGCCTGGAGTGTAGGCGACACGCTCACCGGGGAGCTGTTTTTT. It is translated as CAWSVGDTLTGELFF.

The chain uses TRBV10-3 and TRBJ1-3; D is ambiguous. V gave up 0 bases and J gave up 0 bases, with 9 bases separating them. CDR1 and CDR2 (germline): ENHRY, SYGVKD. The CDR3 sequence is 16 residues long. In DNA form, the CDR3 reads TGTGCCATCAGTGAGTCGGGTGGGAGCTCTGGAAACACCATATATTTT. Translating it yields CAISESGGSSGNTIYF.

This chain uses TRBV12-2 with TRBJ2-7; TRBD1 is taken as the D call from the table, unchecked against the DNA. TRBV12-2 is classified as a pseudogene. The CDR3 totals 15 residues. Written as DNA, the CDR3 is TGTGCAAGTCGCCCGGGACAGGGAAGGCCCTACGAGCAGTACTTC. Its protein product is CASRPGQGRPYEQYF.

This chain links TRBV7-9 with TRBJ1-2, with D unresolved. CDR3 size: 15 residues. Per germline, CDR1 SEHNR and CDR2 FQNEAQ (reference sequence). V dropped 2 bases and J dropped 3 bases, with 13 bases sitting between them. CDR3 sequence (DNA): TGTGCCAGCAGCTTAATCGTGGAACGGGACTATGGCTACACCTTC. Protein sequence: CASSLIVERDYGYTF.

The chain uses TRBV27 and TRBJ2-7; unclear D gene. V was clipped by 4 bases and J by 9 bases, with 16 bases between them. CDR1 MNHEY and CDR2 SMNVEV come from the germline V gene (reference sequence). The CDR3 contains 13 residues. CDR3 sequence reads: CASSWSSLGGQYF. DNA of the CDR3: TGTGCCAGCAGTTGGTCCAGTTTAGGCGGGCAGTACTTC.

Only a few counts were recorded for this clone. DNA for the CDR3: TGTGCCAGCACGGCTCAGGGGATTATGAACACTGAAGCTTTCTTT. Protein sequence: CASTAQGIMNTEAFF. The J gene is TRBJ1-1, the V gene TRBV5-4, with a possible D match to TRBD1 (6 bases). Germline CDR1 is SGHNT and CDR2 is YYREEE (reference sequence). V lost 6 bases to trimming and J lost 0 bases, with 15 bases between them. The CDR3 consists of 15 residues.

The chain is built from TRBV11-2 and TRBJ2-5; TRBD2 matches at 12 bases. This CDR3 has 15 residues. J lost 5 bases, V lost 4 bases, and 5 bases had no gene match. The V gene's germline CDR1 is SGHAT and CDR2 FQNNGV. Here the CDR3 DNA reads TGTGCCAGCAGCTATCTAGCGGGAGGGCCCGAGACCCAGTACTTC. Amino acid sequence: CASSYLAGGPETQYF.